This T cell receptor (beta chain) comes out of a study of blood T cells in healthy people across ages. The V gene's germline CDR1 is MGHRA and CDR2 YSYEKL. This CDR3 spans 14 amino acids. V lost 5 bases, J lost 5 bases, and 15 bases lay in between. This clonotype was seen only a few times. The antigen is not known. The use of a sample-barcoded 5' primer and a J-beta primer mix characterized a second PCR of roughly 7 to 11 cycles. One entry per CDR3 protein, called by TCRdb with MiXCR from the 5' RACE reads. In the table there are roughly 560,000 distinct CDR3 sequences, approximately 25% of which are singletons. The study, taken as a whole, reports: Higher diversity, along with more naive CD4+ cells, distinguished long-lived donors from aged donors.

Another study also made use of these data, one on T cells of mothers and their children. In that study: The TCR beta CDR3 read count exceeded 10 million for each mother and was a few million for each child.

Source material: blood. The origin of this receptor is a boy aged 5-17 years in good health. The chain uses TRBV4-1 and TRBJ2-5; D may be TRBD2 (6 bases). The CDR3 DNA reads TGCGCCAGCAGCAAGACTAGGGCCGGGGAGACCCAGTACTTC. Translated: CASSKTRAGETQYF.